This is a list of T cell receptor beta chains from one sample in a study of blood T cells in healthy people across ages. One entry per CDR3 protein, called by TCRdb with MiXCR from the 5' RACE reads. The sample lists hundreds of thousands of distinct CDR3 sequences, around 30% occurring once. The sample consisted of blood. These receptors were taken from a woman of 80 years or more in good health. The CDR3 runs from the conserved cysteine through the conserved F or W. The D gene is left open where the match is weak. Size is stated for part of the rows, as once, few or many counts, or as a class when the clone is expanded.

V gene,D gene,J gene,clone size,CDR3 DNA,CDR3 protein
TRBV5-5,-,TRBJ2-1,many,TGTGCCAGCAGCTTGTACCCCGGGACCACCTACAATGAGCAGTTCTTC,CASSLYPGTTYNEQFF
TRBV27,-,TRBJ2-5,many,TGTGCCAGCAGACCCGGGACGCAGAAAGAGACCCAGTACTTC,CASRPGTQKETQYF
TRBV20-1,TRBD2,TRBJ2-1,many,TGCAGTGCTAGCAGGACTAGCGGGGTCAATGAGCAGTTCTTC,CSASRTSGVNEQFF
TRBV20-1,TRBD2,TRBJ2-3,few,TGCAGTGCGCCGAGCGGGGGCCTTAAGTATACGCAGTATTTT,CSAPSGGLKYTQYF
TRBV7-2,-,TRBJ2-5,many,TGTGCCAGCATGCTATGGGCGAATAGGGAGACCCAGTACTTC,CASMLWANRETQYF
TRBV7-2,-,TRBJ1-2,once,TGTGCCAGCAGTTGGACGGGGACCTTGGGCTATGGCTACACCTTC,CASSWTGTLGYGYTF
TRBV6-2/TRBV6-3,-,TRBJ2-2,-,TGTGCCAGCAGAACCTCCAAACGCACAGGGACCGGGGAGCTGTTTTTT,CASRTSKRTGTGELFF
TRBV12-3/TRBV12-4,TRBD2,TRBJ2-7,many,TGTGCCAGCAGTTTTAGACTAGCGGATTACGAGCAGTACTTC,CASSFRLADYEQYF
TRBV7-2,-,TRBJ2-1,many,TGTGCCAGCAGCTTAACAGAGATCAATGAGCAGTTCTTC,CASSLTEINEQFF
TRBV7-2,TRBD2,TRBJ2-3,many,TGTGCCAGCAGCTTAGCTGGCGGGGGGGTAATAGATACGCAGTATTTT,CASSLAGGGVIDTQYF
TRBV12-3/TRBV12-4,-,TRBJ2-7,many,TGTGCCAGCAGTTTTGGCGGTGGGTCCTACGAGCAGTACTTC,CASSFGGGSYEQYF
TRBV3-1,TRBD1,TRBJ1-1,-,TGTGCCAGCAGCCTTGGGACAGCAGGACCCATGAACACTGAAGCTTTCTTT,CASSLGTAGPMNTEAFF
TRBV6-2/TRBV6-3,-,TRBJ2-5,once,TGTGCCAGCAGTTACGGGGGGTTTCAAGAGACCCAGTACTTC,CASSYGGFQETQYF
TRBV20-1,-,TRBJ2-3,many,TGCAGTGCCCCTTCTAGGGATACGCAGTATTTT,CSAPSRDTQYF
TRBV5-1,-,TRBJ1-4,-,TGCGCCAGCCGGGGGGGGCGATTTTATGAAAAACTGTTTTTT,CASRGGRFYEKLFF
TRBV14,TRBD1,TRBJ1-2,-,TGTGCCAGCAGTCCCGAGGGTCTAACAGGGGGTCAAGTCTATGGCTACACCTTC,CASSPEGLTGGQVYGYTF
TRBV9,-,TRBJ2-7,many,TGTGCCAGCAGCGTAGACGGACAGAGTTCCTACGAGCAGTACTTC,CASSVDGQSSYEQYF
TRBV11-2,TRBD2,TRBJ2-4,-,TGTGCCAGCAGGAAATCTGGAACTAGCGGGCTCCAAAACATTCAGTACTTC,CASRKSGTSGLQNIQYF
TRBV21-1,-,TRBJ2-7,few,TGTGCCAGCAGCAAAGCGGATAAGGGGAGAGTAGGGCGCTACGAGCAGTACTTC,CASSKADKGRVGRYEQYF
TRBV9,TRBD1,TRBJ2-1,few,TGTGCCAGCAGCGCAGGGGGCCAATACAATGAGCAGTTCTTC,CASSAGGQYNEQFF
TRBV7-2,-,TRBJ1-3,-,TGTGCCAGCAGCCCGGGACGGAACTCTGGAAACACCATATATTTT,CASSPGRNSGNTIYF